The next 8 T cell receptor beta chains were all read from a single sample in a study of early T cells in non-severe SARS-CoV-2 infection. Each CDR3 protein gets one entry after TCRdb re-called the 5' RACE reads with MiXCR. The data hold 25,000 to 35,000 distinct CDR3 sequences, with around 7% observed a single time. The source material was whole blood. These receptor sequences come from an adult who was a healthcare worker with PCR-confirmed SARS-CoV-2 infection or an uninfected control (not recorded which).

The J gene is TRBJ2-1, the V gene TRBV10-2; no definite D call. From germline, CDR1 is WSHSY and CDR2 SAAADI. The CDR3 contains 15 residues. V lost 5 bases, J lost 4 bases, and 15 bases lay in between. The CDR3 loop is CASSSTRINYNEQFF. CDR3 sequence (DNA): TGCGCCAGCAGTTCGACTCGGATAAATTACAATGAGCAGTTCTTC.

This clonotype was seen at least ten times. V and J are TRBV28 and TRBJ1-5, with no clear D. This CDR3 has 15 amino acids. Germline V gene sequence: CDR1 MDHEN, CDR2 SYDVKM. V was clipped by 7 bases and J by 1 base, with 14 bases between them. CDR3 sequence: CASTAGLRSNQPQHF. Here the CDR3 DNA reads TGTGCCAGCACCGCGGGTCTTAGGAGCAATCAGCCCCAGCATTTT. Supplemented by reference TRBV28 and TRBJ1-5, the full variable domain reads DVKVTQSSRYLVKRTGEKVFLECVQDMDHENMFWYRQDPGLGLRLIYFSYDVKMKEKGDIPEGYSVSREKKERFSLILESASTNQTSMYLCASTAGLRSNQPQHFGDGTRLSIL.

This clonotype was seen at least ten times. The rearrangement links TRBV4-3 to TRBJ1-2; a possible D gene is TRBD1 (6 bases). The CDR3 is 15 residues long. The V and J ends lost 0 bases and 8 bases respectively, with 16 bases between them. Germline CDR1 LGHNA, CDR2 YSLEER. This chain's CDR3 is CASSQDRRGGLGYTF. The CDR3 region has the DNA TGCGCCAGCAGCCAAGATCGCAGAGGGGGATTGGGCTACACCTTC.

Many counts were recorded for this clonotype. J is TRBJ2-1 and V is TRBV10-3; TRBD2 agrees at 7 bases. CDR1 ENHRY and CDR2 SYGVKD come from the germline V gene. This CDR3 spans 14 amino acids. Germline trimming cut 10 bases from V and 4 bases from J; bases unmatched to any gene: 10. CDR3 nucleotides: TGTGCCACCTCGAGCGGGATAGGTTACAATGAGCAGTTCTTC. Encoded protein: CATSSGIGYNEQFF.

This clonotype came up many times. The V call is TRBV7-2, the J call TRBJ2-5; TRBD1 is a possible D gene (6 bases). Germline values: CDR1 SGHTA, CDR2 FQGNSA. This CDR3 has 15 residues. Trimming removed 0 bases from V and 0 bases from J, with 8 bases in between. The CDR3 nucleotides read TGTGCCAGCAGCTTAGCCGGGACATACCAAGAGACCCAGTACTTC. Its protein product is CASSLAGTYQETQYF.

This clonotype was counted ten times or more. This rearrangement joins TRBV20-1 to TRBJ2-3; 11 bases align to TRBD2. With V trimmed by 6 bases and J by 6 bases, 8 bases remained unmatched. Germline CDR1 DFQATT, CDR2 SNEGSKA (reference sequence). CDR3 length: 14 residues. CDR3 region: CSAKLAGVVDTQYF. CDR3 bases: TGCAGTGCCAAACTAGCGGGAGTGGTGGATACGCAGTATTTT.

This clonotype was recorded many times. The gene calls are TRBV3-1 and TRBJ1-2; D not certain. Trimming pared 4 bases from V and 7 bases from J, leaving 16 bases between. The germline CDR1 and CDR2 sequences are LGHDT and YNNKEL (reference sequence). This CDR3 region has 14 residues. The CDR3 coding sequence is TGTGCCAGCAGCCCGGGTAGGGCCCCCGGTGGCTACACCTTC. Its protein product is CASSPGRAPGGYTF.

The chain couples TRBV28 to TRBJ2-5; 14 bases fit TRBD2. V was pared by 6 bases and J by 5 bases, with 5 bases of the junction left unmatched. Germline assignment: CDR1 MDHEN and CDR2 SYDVKM. This CDR3 spans 15 amino acids. DNA of the CDR3: TGTGCCAGCAGCCCGGGACTAGCGGGAGTTGAGACCCAGTACTTC. It yields the protein CASSPGLAGVETQYF.